What follows are 26 T cell receptor beta chains derived from one specimen sequenced in a study of beta chain features in type 1 diabetes. Expressed TCRB transcripts were sequenced, since all the RNA that had been isolated was reverse transcribed. Some clones are missing from TCRdb's copy, which holds only in-frame ones; the method was immunoSEQ multiplex PCR. Among some 150,000 clones, about 51% were seen once, and the ten largest hold around 0.45%. The sample consisted of Tregs from blood. The receptors here all came from a man younger than 35 in good health.

The rearrangement joins TRBV19 to TRBJ1-4; 7 nucleotides match TRBD1. V shed 3 bases, J shed 8 bases, and the junction held 15 bases outside the gene matches. The CDR3 sequence is 17 residues long. The V gene's germline CDR1 is LNHDA and CDR2 SQIVND (reference sequence). The CDR3 loop is CASSIRGGVGIREKLFF. The CDR3 bases are TGTGCCAGTAGTATTAGAGGGGGCGTCGGCATTCGGGAAAAACTGTTTTTT. The whole variable domain, filled in from reference TRBV19 and TRBJ1-4, reads DGGITQSPKYLFRKEGQNVTLSCEQNLNHDAMYWYRQDPGQGLRLIYYSQIVNDFQKGDIAEGYSVSREKKESFPLTVTSAQKNPTAFYLCASSIRGGVGIREKLFFGSGTQLSVL.

This chain links TRBV7-3 with TRBJ1-6; 11 nucleotides line up with TRBD1. This CDR3 has 15 amino acids. Losses at the gene ends were 5 bases for V and 7 bases for J; bases not matched to a gene: 4. Germline assignment: CDR1 SGHTA and CDR2 FQGTGA. The CDR3 spells CASSRDRGRNSPLHF. For the CDR3, the DNA is TGTGCCAGCAGCAGGGACAGGGGGAGAAATTCACCCCTCCACTTT.

The chain uses TRBV2 and TRBJ1-5, with D possibly being TRBD1 (5 bases). The V end lost 6 bases, the J end lost 1 base, and 7 bases lay between the germline ends. Germline lookup yields CDR1 SNHLY and CDR2 FYNNEI. This CDR3 contains 13 residues. CDR3 in amino acids: CASRTESNQPQHF. The DNA of the CDR3 is TGTGCCAGCAGGACAGAGAGCAATCAGCCCCAGCATTTT.

This chain links TRBV7-3 with TRBJ2-5; D perhaps matches TRBD2 (6 bases). V was shortened by 4 bases and J by 5 bases, with 11 bases between the two germline ends. The CDR3 is 13 residues long. The V gene's germline CDR1 is SGHTA and CDR2 FQGTGA. The CDR3 protein is CASSSQRGETQYF. The CDR3 DNA follows: TGTGCCAGCAGCTCACAACGGGGGGAGACCCAGTACTTC.

The DNA of the CDR3 is TGTGCCAGCAGCGTCGGACAGGGGGTTTCCTACGAGCAGTACTTC. This sequence encodes CASSVGQGVSYEQYF. This chain links TRBV9 with TRBJ2-7, with 10 nucleotides matching TRBD1. The CDR3 runs to 15 residues. Germline CDR1 is SGDLS and CDR2 is YYNGEE. The V and J ends lost 2 bases and 1 base, in that order; junction bases with no gene match: 3.

The chain has TRBV18 and TRBJ2-6; D is unclear. This CDR3 comprises 15 residues. Germline values: CDR1 KGHSH, CDR2 LQKENI. Trimming removed 4 bases at V and 0 bases at J, with 7 bases between. The CDR3: CASSRLSSGANVLTF. The CDR3, as DNA: TGTGCCAGCTCACGCCTCAGCTCTGGGGCCAACGTCCTGACTTTC.

The chain uses TRBV7-2 and TRBJ2-2; unclear D gene. This CDR3 contains 16 residues. CDR1 and CDR2 from the germline V gene are SGHTA and FQGNSA. V was shortened by 3 bases and J by 6 bases, with 17 bases between the two germline ends. The CDR3 DNA reads as TGTGCCAGCAGCTTGAGGCCGCTGACGAGCGCCGGGGAGCTGTTTTTT. It codes for CASSLRPLTSAGELFF.

This clone was recorded a few times. This chain links TRBV6-6 with TRBJ2-2, with D perhaps TRBD1 (8 bases). Germline V lookup: CDR1 MNHNY, CDR2 SVGAGI (reference sequence). V was shortened by 6 bases and J by 4 bases, with 12 bases between the two germline ends. The CDR3 length is 14 residues. This CDR3 is CASRQGGITGELFF. The CDR3 nucleotides read TGTGCCAGCAGACAGGGGGGGATCACCGGGGAGCTGTTTTTT.

This chain joins TRBV30 and TRBJ2-7, with 11 bases that match TRBD2. V lost 0 bases, J lost 5 bases, and 12 bases stayed unmatched. Germline V CDR1 and CDR2: GTSNPN, SVGIG (reference sequence). The CDR3 loop spans 17 amino acids. This CDR3 is CAWSVLPLVAGGNEQYF. In DNA, the CDR3 is TGTGCCTGGAGTGTACTGCCTTTGGTAGCGGGAGGGAACGAGCAGTACTTC.

The rearrangement joins TRBV7-2 to TRBJ1-4; no clear D gene. Germline V gives CDR1 SGHTA, CDR2 FQGNSA. V dropped 0 bases and J dropped 7 bases, with 15 bases sitting between them. This CDR3 is built from 16 residues. The CDR3 nucleotides are TGTGCCAGCAGCTTAGCCTTGGCCTTGACTGGTGAAAAACTGTTTTTT. This translates into CASSLALALTGEKLFF.

The chain combines TRBV7-9 with TRBJ2-4, with D maybe TRBD1 (5 bases). This CDR3 has 14 amino acids. V was cut by 5 bases and J by 6 bases, with 14 bases left in between. CDR1 and CDR2 from the germline V gene are SEHNR and FQNEAQ (reference sequence). The chain's CDR3 is CASSPEWGPNIQYF. In DNA form, the CDR3 reads TGTGCCAGCAGCCCCGAGTGGGGCCCAAACATTCAGTACTTC. The full variable domain, its missing parts supplied by reference TRBV7-9 and TRBJ2-4, is DTGVSQNPRHKITKRGQNVTFRCDPISEHNRLYWYRQTLGQGPEFLTYFQNEAQLEKSRLLSDRFSAERPKGSFSTLEIQRTEQGDSAMYLCASSPEWGPNIQYFGAGTRLSVL.

This clone was picked up a small number of times. The chain couples TRBV5-4 to TRBJ1-5, with 8 bases matching TRBD1. Germline CDR1 is SGHNT and CDR2 is YYREEE (reference sequence). Germline trimming cut 4 bases from V and 2 bases from J; bases unmatched to any gene: 5. The CDR3 runs to 15 residues. The chain's CDR3 is CASSLGQGGNQPQHF. The CDR3 bases are TGTGCCAGCAGCCTAGGACAGGGTGGCAATCAGCCCCAGCATTTT. Variable domain in full (rest from reference TRBV5-4 and TRBJ1-5): ETGVTQSPTHLIKTRGQQVTLRCSSQSGHNTVSWYQQALGQGPQFIFQYYREEENGRGNFPPRFSGLQFPNYSSELNVNALELDDSALYLCASSLGQGGNQPQHFGDGTRLSIL.

The chain carries TRBV6-6 and TRBJ2-3; TRBD2 matches 7 bases. The CDR3 has 12 residues. Germline V gene data show CDR1 as MNHNY and CDR2 as SVGAGI (reference sequence). Here the CDR3 reads CASRAGTDTQYF. The CDR3 DNA is TGTGCGTCGCGAGCGGGGACAGATACGCAGTATTTT.

This clone was picked up a small number of times. The CDR3 is CASSPQASNTEAFF. The CDR3 nucleotides read TGTGCCAGCTCACCCCAGGCCTCGAACACTGAAGCTTTCTTT. The chain is built from TRBV18 and TRBJ1-1; D remains ambiguous. CDR1 is KGHSH, CDR2 LQKENI, per germline. The CDR3 spans 14 residues. The V gene lost 3 bases and the J gene lost 1 base, with 9 bases spanning the gap.

This sequence joins TRBV30 and TRBJ2-4, with TRBD1 as a possible D gene (6 bases). The CDR3 is 12 amino acids. The V end lost 0 bases, the J end lost 10 bases, and 10 bases lay between the germline ends. Germline V gene lookup returns CDR1 GTSNPN and CDR2 SVGIG (reference sequence). The chain's CDR3 is CAWSVQGRIQYF. CDR3 nucleotide sequence: TGTGCCTGGAGTGTACAGGGTCGTATTCAGTACTTC.

This chain links TRBV4-3 with TRBJ2-1; 9 bases match TRBD1. Per germline, CDR1 LGHNA and CDR2 YSLEER. Trimming at V came to 2 bases and at J to 8 bases, leaving 10 bases not matched to a gene. The CDR3 runs 16 residues. CDR3 sequence: CASSQYLRDRAHEQFF. As DNA, the CDR3 is TGCGCCAGCAGCCAATATCTCCGGGACAGGGCCCATGAGCAGTTCTTC.

This chain links TRBV5-4 with TRBJ2-7, with TRBD2 matching over 12 bases. Per germline, CDR1 SGHNT and CDR2 YYREEE (reference sequence). V dropped 2 bases and J dropped 6; count of bases not matched to a gene: 9. This CDR3 contains 16 residues. CDR3 loop: CASSLGLAGNAREQYF. In nucleotides, the CDR3 is TGTGCCAGCAGCTTAGGACTAGCGGGAAACGCACGCGAGCAGTACTTC.

This clone was seen only a few times. The chain joins TRBV5-4 to TRBJ1-1, with a weak D call TRBD1 (5 bases). Trimming shortened V by 4 bases and J by 4 bases, and 11 bases separated the two germline ends. The CDR3 contains 13 residues. Germline values: CDR1 SGHNT, CDR2 YYREEE (reference sequence). Written as DNA, the CDR3 is TGTGCCAGCAGCCTCCGACAGCGCACTGAAGCTTTCTTT. It encodes CASSLRQRTEAFF.

The genes are TRBV4-3 and TRBJ1-2; D is uncertain. This CDR3 spans 14 amino acids. Between the trimmed V and J ends, which lost 0 bases and 4 bases, there was a span of 9 bases. Germline CDR1 reads LGHNA; CDR2 reads YSLEER. This chain's CDR3 is CASSQDVGSYGYTF. The CDR3 nucleotides are TGCGCCAGCAGCCAAGACGTGGGGAGCTATGGCTACACCTTC.

V gene TRBV7-2 combines with J gene TRBJ2-1, with D hard to call. V was cut by 3 bases and J by 3 bases, with 15 bases left in between. The CDR3 sequence is 16 residues long. The germline gives CDR1 SGHTA, CDR2 FQGNSA. Written as DNA, the CDR3 is TGTGCCAGCAGCTTCCGTTGGAGTGTTGTCTACAATGAGCAGTTCTTC. As protein: CASSFRWSVVYNEQFF.

This clone has more than one count but fewer than ten. The chain employs TRBV4-3 and TRBJ2-1; no definite D call. The CDR3 length is 15 residues. Germline V gene data show CDR1 as LGHNA and CDR2 as YSLEER. The V end was cut by 2 bases, the J end by 6 bases, with 14 bases between. CDR3 in DNA: TGCGCCAGCAGCCAACAATTTTCATCGGGCAATGAGCAGTTCTTC. This translates into CASSQQFSSGNEQFF.

This clone has just a few counts. CDR3 loop: CASSLAAAETQYF. CDR3 DNA sequence: TGTGCCAGCAGCTTAGCGGCGGCTGAGACCCAGTACTTC. The chain joins TRBV7-9 to TRBJ2-5, with D uncertain. Germline CDR1 SEHNR, CDR2 FQNEAQ (reference sequence). CDR3 length equals 13 residues. The V end was cut by 0 bases, the J end by 5 bases, with 7 bases between.

This clone was counted a few times. V gene TRBV2 combines with J gene TRBJ2-1, with D perhaps TRBD2 (7 bases). Deletions cut 4 bases from V and 4 bases from J, with 11 bases between. Germline CDR1 reads SNHLY; CDR2 reads FYNNEI. The CDR3 is made up of 14 amino acids. CDR3: CASSAGGTYNEQFF. The CDR3, as DNA: TGTGCCAGCAGTGCCGGGGGGACATACAATGAGCAGTTCTTC.

This clone was seen only a few times. The chain combines TRBV29-1 with TRBJ1-1, with unresolved D. Germline V CDR1 and CDR2: SQVTM, ANQGSEA. V lost 8 bases, J lost 3 bases, and 19 bases lay in between. The CDR3 has 14 amino acids. The CDR3 coding sequence is TGCAGCACCCGGAGAGGTGGGAGGTACACTGAAGCTTTCTTT. Protein sequence: CSTRRGGRYTEAFF. The full variable domain, rest sourced from reference TRBV29-1 and TRBJ1-1, is SAVISQKPSRDICQRGTSLTIQCQVDSQVTMMFWYRQQPGQSLTLIATANQGSEATYESGFVIDKFPISRPNLTFSTLTVSNMSPEDSSIYLCSTRRGGRYTEAFFGQGTRLTVV.

This chain joins TRBV7-2 and TRBJ1-5, with TRBD1 matching over 7 bases. J lost 7 bases, V lost 5 bases, and 8 bases had no gene match. CDR1 is SGHTA and CDR2 is FQGNSA in the germline V gene. CDR3 length: 14 residues. CDR3 protein: CASSATYRGQPQHF. DNA for the CDR3: TGTGCCAGCAGCGCCACCTACAGGGGCCAGCCCCAGCATTTT.

V usage is TRBV18 and J usage is TRBJ2-7, with D possibly being TRBD1 (5 bases). This CDR3 spans 14 amino acids. V was shortened by 5 bases and J by 0 bases, with 11 bases between the two germline ends. In germline, CDR1 is KGHSH, CDR2 LQKENI. CDR3 amino acids: CASSKTAISYEQYF. The CDR3 DNA is TGTGCCAGCTCAAAGACAGCGATCTCCTACGAGCAGTACTTC.